The 17 T cell receptor beta chains given below trace back to one sample, sequenced in a study of control samples from healthy donors and cancer patients. Clones were sequenced by immunoSEQ multiplex PCR, and TCRdb holds only the in-frame ones, with some missing. The sample shows around 93,000 clones, about 91% of them seen only once. Sample: blood. These receptors were collected from a man aged 25 to 40 in good health.

This chain connects TRBV6-5 to TRBJ2-7, with TRBD2 matching over 8 bases. J gave up 1 base and V 4 bases, and 6 bases lay outside the gene matches. Germline V CDR1 and CDR2: MNHEY, SVGAGI. This CDR3 spans 15 amino acids. The DNA for the CDR3 is TGTGCCAGCAGTTCCGGGGGGGGCGGATCCTACGAGCAGTACTTC. Its protein product is CASSSGGGGSYEQYF.

The chain joins TRBV15 to TRBJ2-7, with unresolved D. Per germline, CDR1 LNHNV and CDR2 YYDKDF (reference sequence). V was pared by 3 bases and J by 6 bases, with 12 bases between. CDR3 length equals 13 residues. The CDR3 region has the DNA TGTGCCACCAGCAGCAGAGTGAGGAGCGAGCAGTACTTC. Translation gives CATSSRVRSEQYF.

The chain carries TRBV6-5 and TRBJ2-1, with 12 nucleotides matching TRBD2. The V gene's germline CDR1 is MNHEY and CDR2 SVGAGI. V trimming: 5 bases; J trimming: 4 bases; junction bases outside the gene matches: 3. The CDR3 covers 15 residues. The CDR3 DNA reads as TGTGCCAGCAGTCGGACTAGCGGGGAGTACAATGAGCAGTTCTTC. This sequence encodes CASSRTSGEYNEQFF.

This chain connects TRBV24-1 to TRBJ2-3, with D perhaps TRBD2 (6 bases). Germline V CDR1 and CDR2: KGHDR, SFDVKD. The V end was cut by 1 base, the J end by 0 bases, with 16 bases between. CDR3 size: 18 residues. The DNA of the CDR3 is TGTGCCACCAGTGATTTCTCGGGGAGGACCTCCAGCACAGATACGCAGTATTTT. Translating gives CATSDFSGRTSSTDTQYF.

The rearrangement joins TRBV5-1 to TRBJ2-1; possible D gene TRBD2, 5 bases. The CDR3 sequence is 15 residues long. Germline CDR1 SGHRS, CDR2 YFSETQ. Trimming took 4 bases from V and 0 from J, leaving 11 bases between them. The CDR3 sequence: CASSNEGRSYNEQFF. CDR3 DNA sequence: TGCGCCAGCAGCAACGAGGGCCGCTCCTACAATGAGCAGTTCTTC.

V gene TRBV7-9 combines with J gene TRBJ1-1; 9 nucleotides match TRBD1. This CDR3 has 13 residues. The germline V gene encodes CDR1 SEHNR and CDR2 FQNEAQ (reference sequence). Germline trimming cut 6 bases from V and 1 base from J; bases unmatched to any gene: 0. The CDR3 region has the DNA TGTGCCAGCAGGGACAGGGGGAACACTGAAGCTTTCTTT. The encoded protein is CASRDRGNTEAFF. Using reference TRBV7-9 and TRBJ1-1 for the parts outside the CDR3, the full variable domain is DTGVSQNPRHKITKRGQNVTFRCDPISEHNRLYWYRQTLGQGPEFLTYFQNEAQLEKSRLLSDRFSAERPKGSFSTLEIQRTEQGDSAMYLCASRDRGNTEAFFGQGTRLTVV.

The count of this clone is one. The chain uses TRBV5-1 and TRBJ2-1, with 9 bases matching TRBD1. Unmatched junction bases numbered 5, after V lost 0 bases and J lost 4 bases. Per germline, CDR1 SGHRS and CDR2 YFSETQ. The length of the CDR3 is 16 residues. The CDR3 spells CASSLVVTGGYNEQFF. Here the CDR3 DNA reads TGCGCCAGCAGCTTGGTGGTGACAGGGGGGTACAATGAGCAGTTCTTC.

The gene calls are TRBV7-9 and TRBJ2-1; TRBD2 agrees at 7 bases. Germline V gene lookup returns CDR1 SEHNR and CDR2 FQNEAQ (reference sequence). Unmatched junction bases numbered 9, after V lost 1 base and J lost 6 bases. CDR3 length equals 16 residues. CDR3 region: CASSLGTSSQSNEQFF. The CDR3 coding sequence is TGTGCCAGCAGCTTAGGGACTAGTTCTCAGTCCAATGAGCAGTTCTTC.

This rearrangement joins TRBV5-1 to TRBJ2-1; tentatively, D is TRBD2 (5 bases). The CDR3 is 14 residues long. The germline gives CDR1 SGHRS, CDR2 YFSETQ. Trimming took 0 bases from V and 4 from J, leaving 8 bases between them. The CDR3 protein is CASSLAEAYNEQFF. In DNA, the CDR3 is TGCGCCAGCAGCTTGGCGGAGGCGTACAATGAGCAGTTCTTC.

The chain employs TRBV27 and TRBJ2-7; D is possibly TRBD2 (5 bases). Germline V CDR1 and CDR2: MNHEY, SMNVEV (reference sequence). V lost 0 bases and J lost 0, with 12 bases in between. The CDR3 contains 16 residues. CDR3 loop: CASSLSSGMSSYEQYF. The CDR3 DNA is TGTGCCAGCAGTTTATCGTCCGGGATGAGCTCCTACGAGCAGTACTTC.

The gene calls are TRBV5-1 and TRBJ2-3; D is possibly TRBD1 (6 bases). Looked up from germline, CDR1 is SGHRS and CDR2 is YFSETQ. The ends were cut back, 0 bases at V and 0 bases at J, with 11 bases in the middle. This CDR3 comprises 16 residues. In DNA, the CDR3 is TGCGCCAGCAGCTTGGGGACAGAAGCTAGCACAGATACGCAGTATTTT. Protein sequence: CASSLGTEASTDTQYF. The variable domain in full, with the rest retrieved from reference TRBV5-1 and TRBJ2-3, is KAGVTQTPRYLIKTRGQQVTLSCSPISGHRSVSWYQQTPGQGLQFLFEYFSETQRNKGNFPGRFSGRQFSNSRSEMNVSTLELGDSALYLCASSLGTEASTDTQYFGPGTRLTVL.

This CDR3 reads CASSHSGQGAYSSTDTQYF. The CDR3 nucleotides read TGTGCCAGCAGCCACAGCGGCCAGGGGGCTTACTCTAGCACAGATACGCAGTATTTT. The chain links TRBV28 to TRBJ2-3; 8 nucleotides line up with TRBD1. V gave up 6 bases and J gave up 0 bases; unmatched junction bases: 17. The CDR3 is made up of 19 amino acids. Germline CDR1 reads MDHEN; CDR2 reads SYDVKM.

This rearrangement joins TRBV7-3 to TRBJ2-7; D may be TRBD1 or TRBD2 (6 bases each). Trimming cost V 9 bases and J 5 bases, with 20 bases left between them. This CDR3 is 14 amino acids long. From germline, CDR1 is SGHTA and CDR2 FQGTGA. CDR3 loop: CARMKGGAVDEQYF. DNA of the CDR3: TGTGCCAGGATGAAGGGGGGAGCCGTAGACGAGCAGTACTTC.

This chain connects TRBV27 to TRBJ2-7, with 8 bases identical to TRBD2. The germline CDR1 and CDR2 sequences are MNHEY and SMNVEV (reference sequence). CDR3 length: 13 amino acids. The V segment lost 9 bases and the J segment 0 bases; nucleotides outside the gene matches: 4. The CDR3 loop reads CASKRGSSYEQYF. In DNA, the CDR3 is TGTGCCAGTAAGCGGGGGAGCTCCTACGAGCAGTACTTC.

The chain couples TRBV4-1 to TRBJ1-2; D is undetermined. The V gene's germline CDR1 is MGHRA and CDR2 YSYEKL. V shed 0 bases and J shed 5 bases, with 7 bases lying between them. The CDR3 runs 13 residues. This CDR3 reads CASSQDSMYGYTF. The CDR3 coding sequence is TGCGCCAGCAGCCAAGACTCTATGTATGGCTACACCTTC.

V gene TRBV12-3 or TRBV12-4 combines with J gene TRBJ1-1; D remains unclear. The CDR3 runs to 10 residues. Trimming shortened V by 8 bases and J by 6 bases, and 7 bases separated the two germline ends. CDR3 DNA sequence: TGTGCCAGCTCGATGCCTGAAGCTTTCTTT. Its protein is CASSMPEAFF.

In its sample, this clone was seen once. This sequence joins TRBV5-1 and TRBJ2-7; a weak D match, TRBD2 (5 bases). Trimming removed 2 bases at V and 4 bases at J, with 10 bases between. Germline CDR1 SGHRS, CDR2 YFSETQ. There are 13 residues in the CDR3. CDR3 DNA sequence: TGCGCCAGCAGCTTTGGACTCGGGTACGAGCAGTACTTC. Protein product: CASSFGLGYEQYF.